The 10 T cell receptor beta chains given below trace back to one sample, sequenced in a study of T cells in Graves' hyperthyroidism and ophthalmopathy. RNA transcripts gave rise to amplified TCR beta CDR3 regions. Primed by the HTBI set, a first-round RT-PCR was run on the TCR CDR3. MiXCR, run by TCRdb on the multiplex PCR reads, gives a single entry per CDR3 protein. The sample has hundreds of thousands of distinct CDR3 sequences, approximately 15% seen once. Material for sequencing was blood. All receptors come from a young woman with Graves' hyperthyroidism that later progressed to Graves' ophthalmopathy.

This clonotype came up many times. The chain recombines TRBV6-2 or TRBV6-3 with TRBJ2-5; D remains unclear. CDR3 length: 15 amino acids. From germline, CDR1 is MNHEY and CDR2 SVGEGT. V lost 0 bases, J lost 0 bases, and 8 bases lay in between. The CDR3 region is CASSYSDGDQETQYF. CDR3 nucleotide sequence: TGTGCCAGCAGTTACTCAGACGGAGACCAAGAGACCCAGTACTTC.

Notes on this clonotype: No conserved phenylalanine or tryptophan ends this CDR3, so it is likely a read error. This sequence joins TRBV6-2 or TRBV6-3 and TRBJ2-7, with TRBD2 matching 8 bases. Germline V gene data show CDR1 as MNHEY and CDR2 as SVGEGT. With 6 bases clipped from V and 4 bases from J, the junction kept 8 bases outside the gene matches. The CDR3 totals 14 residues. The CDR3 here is CASRGAGEGYEQYL. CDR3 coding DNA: TGTGCCAGCAGGGGAGCGGGAGAAGGGTACGAGCAGTACCTC.

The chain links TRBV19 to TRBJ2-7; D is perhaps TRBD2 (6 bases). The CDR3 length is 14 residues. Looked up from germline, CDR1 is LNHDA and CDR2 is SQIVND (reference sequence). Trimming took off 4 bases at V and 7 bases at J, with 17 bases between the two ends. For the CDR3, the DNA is TGTGCCAGTAGTAAGGCGGGAAGGGCTCGGGAGCAGTACTTC. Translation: CASSKAGRAREQYF.

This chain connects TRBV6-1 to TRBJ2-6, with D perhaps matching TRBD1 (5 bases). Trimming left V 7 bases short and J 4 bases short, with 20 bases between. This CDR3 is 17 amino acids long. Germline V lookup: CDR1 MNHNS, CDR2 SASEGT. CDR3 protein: CASTPNGARSGANVLTF. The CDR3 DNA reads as TGTGCCAGCACACCCAATGGGGCGCGTTCCGGGGCCAACGTCCTGACTTTC.

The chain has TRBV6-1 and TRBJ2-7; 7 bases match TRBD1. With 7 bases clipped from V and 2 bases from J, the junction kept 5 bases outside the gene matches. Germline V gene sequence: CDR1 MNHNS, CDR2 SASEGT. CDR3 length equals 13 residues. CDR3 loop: CASTTGETYEQYF. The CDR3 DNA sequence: TGTGCCAGCACAACAGGGGAGACCTACGAGCAGTACTTC.

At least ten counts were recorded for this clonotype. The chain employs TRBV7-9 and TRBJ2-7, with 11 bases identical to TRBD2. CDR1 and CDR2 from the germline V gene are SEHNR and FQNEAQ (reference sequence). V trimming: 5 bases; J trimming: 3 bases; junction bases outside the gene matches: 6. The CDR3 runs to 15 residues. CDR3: CASSQTSGRYYEQYF. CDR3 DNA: TGTGCCAGCAGCCAAACTAGCGGGAGATACTACGAGCAGTACTTC.

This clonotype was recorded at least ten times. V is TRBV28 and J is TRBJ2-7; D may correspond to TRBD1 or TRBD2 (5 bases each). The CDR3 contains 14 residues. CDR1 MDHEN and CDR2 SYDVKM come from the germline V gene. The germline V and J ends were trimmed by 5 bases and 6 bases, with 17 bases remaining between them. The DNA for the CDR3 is TGTGCCAGCAGTCGATCCGGGACGGCTCTCGAGCAGTACTTC. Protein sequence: CASSRSGTALEQYF.

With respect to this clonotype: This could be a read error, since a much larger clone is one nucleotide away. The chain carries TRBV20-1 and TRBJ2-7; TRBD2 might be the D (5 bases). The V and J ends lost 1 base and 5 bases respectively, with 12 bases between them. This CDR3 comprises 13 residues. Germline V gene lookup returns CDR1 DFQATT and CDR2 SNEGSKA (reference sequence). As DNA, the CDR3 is TGCAGTGCTAGAGGCAGCGGTACCCACGAGCAGTACTTC. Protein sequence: CSARGSGTHEQYF.

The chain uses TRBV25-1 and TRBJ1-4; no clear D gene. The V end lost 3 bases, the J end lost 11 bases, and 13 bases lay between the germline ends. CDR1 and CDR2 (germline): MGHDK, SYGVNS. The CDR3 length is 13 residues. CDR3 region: CASSDEGRGKLFF. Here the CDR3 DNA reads TGTGCCAGCAGTGATGAGGGTCGCGGGAAACTGTTTTTT.

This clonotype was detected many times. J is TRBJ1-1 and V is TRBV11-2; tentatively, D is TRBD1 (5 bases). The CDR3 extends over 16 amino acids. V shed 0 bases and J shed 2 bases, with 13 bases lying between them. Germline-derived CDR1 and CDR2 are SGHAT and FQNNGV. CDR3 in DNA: TGTGCCAGCAGCTTAGAGCGGGGCAGCTATAACACTGAAGCTTTCTTT. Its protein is CASSLERGSYNTEAFF. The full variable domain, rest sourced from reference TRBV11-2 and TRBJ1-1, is EAGVAQSPRYKIIEKRQSVAFWCNPISGHATLYWYQQILGQGPKLLIQFQNNGVVDDSQLPKDRFSAERLKGVDSTLKIQPAKLEDSAVYLCASSLERGSYNTEAFFGQGTRLTVV.